Listed here are 30 T cell receptor beta chains from one sample, sequenced in a study of cytomegalovirus exposure and HLA in healthy donors. Vbeta (60) and Jbeta (13) primers were used in the PCR. Data came from immunoSEQ multiplex PCR; TCRdb stores just in-frame clones and leaves some out. This sample has some 130,000 clones, with over 70% found just once. The sequenced material came from PBMCs. The receptors originated from a woman aged 35 to 49 in good health and CMV-seronegative.

The chain employs TRBV27 and TRBJ1-6, with a possible D match to TRBD1 (5 bases). Per germline, CDR1 MNHEY and CDR2 SMNVEV (reference sequence). The CDR3 is 14 residues long. V was pared by 3 bases and J by 9 bases, with 12 bases between. The CDR3 protein is CASSFRGLGSPLHF. For the CDR3, the DNA is TGTGCCAGCAGTTTTAGGGGCCTTGGTTCACCCCTCCACTTT.

The chain joins TRBV5-6 to TRBJ2-3, with 9 bases lining up with TRBD1. Trimming at V came to 0 bases and at J to 4 bases, leaving 6 bases not matched to a gene. Germline CDR1 reads SGHDT; CDR2 reads YYEEEE. The CDR3 is made up of 16 amino acids. This CDR3 reads CASSLDTGGLSDTQYF. In nucleotides, the CDR3 is TGTGCCAGCAGCTTGGATACAGGGGGCTTATCAGATACGCAGTATTTT.

The gene calls are TRBV9 and TRBJ2-5, with D possibly being TRBD2 (5 bases). The CDR3 totals 13 residues. Germline CDR1 reads SGDLS; CDR2 reads YYNGEE. V lost 0 bases and J 7 bases, leaving 10 bases between the germline ends. CDR3 bases: TGTGCCAGCAGCGTAGAGGTAGAGGGGACCCAGTACTTC. This encodes CASSVEVEGTQYF.

This chain links TRBV28 with TRBJ1-5, with a weak D call TRBD1 (6 bases). Germline V CDR1 and CDR2: MDHEN, SYDVKM. V dropped 7 bases and J dropped 6 bases, with 22 bases sitting between them. This CDR3 contains 16 residues. DNA of the CDR3: TGTGCCAGCACCCATGATTTGTGGGGGCGAGGTCAGCCCCAGCATTTT. Translating it yields CASTHDLWGRGQPQHF.

This clone was counted between two and nine times. The chain employs TRBV19 and TRBJ2-3; 12 bases align to TRBD2. Germline CDR1 and CDR2: LNHDA and SQIVND (reference sequence). Unmatched junction bases numbered 17, after V lost 2 bases and J lost 5 bases. The CDR3 extends over 20 amino acids. The CDR3 DNA follows: TGTGCCAGTAGTATAATGAGTCGCCGACTCCCGGGACTAGCGGGAGATACGCAGTATTTT. It specifies CASSIMSRRLPGLAGDTQYF.

This clone was detected a few times. This sequence joins TRBV25-1 and TRBJ2-7; D remains unclear. Per germline, CDR1 MGHDK and CDR2 SYGVNS. This CDR3 region has 15 residues. With 7 bases removed from V and 0 bases from J, the gap between germline ends came to 16 bases. The CDR3 bases are TGTGCCAGCACCGATCGTGGCGGAAGCTCCTACGAGCAGTACTTC. Its protein is CASTDRGGSSYEQYF.

This clone appeared once. The V gene is TRBV5-1, the J gene TRBJ2-7; the match to TRBD1 covers 9 bases. The CDR3 covers 15 residues. V shed 1 base and J 5 bases; nucleotides not matched to a gene: 7. Per germline, CDR1 SGHRS and CDR2 YFSETQ. This CDR3 is CASSLSRDRVDEQYF. CDR3 sequence (DNA): TGCGCCAGCAGCTTGAGCAGGGACAGGGTAGACGAGCAGTACTTC.

The genes are TRBV29-1 and TRBJ2-5; 8 positions match TRBD2. CDR1 SQVTM and CDR2 ANQGSEA come from the germline V gene. This CDR3 spans 14 amino acids. The ends lost 5 bases at V and 5 bases at J; junction bases unmatched: 10. CDR3 nucleotides: TGCAGCGTTCGGGACCGGGGGGGGTTGGAGACCCAGTACTTC. This encodes CSVRDRGGLETQYF.

This rearrangement joins TRBV9 to TRBJ1-2; D perhaps matches TRBD1 (6 bases). The CDR3 covers 14 residues. Trimming removed 4 bases from V and 2 bases from J, with 12 bases in between. Germline CDR1 and CDR2: SGDLS and YYNGEE. The CDR3: CASSTRDTNYGYTF. DNA for the CDR3: TGTGCCAGCAGCACCAGGGACACCAACTATGGCTACACCTTC.

The chain links TRBV5-8 to TRBJ1-5, with 7 bases fitting TRBD1. Germline CDR1 reads SGHTS; CDR2 reads YDEGEE. This CDR3 has 15 residues. The J segment lost 0 bases and the V segment lost 4 bases, leaving 4 bases of the junction unmatched. Here the CDR3 reads CASSIGQVSNQPQHF. In DNA form, the CDR3 reads TGTGCCAGCAGCATAGGACAGGTTAGCAATCAGCCCCAGCATTTT.

V usage is TRBV6-1 and J usage is TRBJ1-6, with TRBD1 matching over 7 bases. The CDR3 consists of 18 residues. V was pared by 3 bases and J by 0 bases, with 8 bases of the junction left unmatched. Germline V lookup: CDR1 MNHNS, CDR2 SASEGT. This chain's CDR3 is CASSDRTGLSSYNSPLHF. The DNA of the CDR3 is TGTGCCAGCAGTGATAGGACAGGTCTGAGCTCCTATAATTCACCCCTCCACTTT.

V usage is TRBV5-1 and J usage is TRBJ2-1, with 11 bases lining up with TRBD2. V trimming: 4 bases; J trimming: 4 bases; junction bases outside the gene matches: 4. Germline V gene data show CDR1 as SGHRS and CDR2 as YFSETQ. This CDR3 region has 15 residues. CDR3 in DNA: TGCGCCAGCAGCGAGACTAGCGGGGCGTACAATGAGCAGTTCTTC. Translating gives CASSETSGAYNEQFF.

V usage is TRBV11-2 and J usage is TRBJ1-4; D uncertain. The CDR3 has 14 amino acids. Trimming removed 2 bases from V and 8 bases from J, with 12 bases in between. Germline V gene sequence: CDR1 SGHAT, CDR2 FQNNGV. DNA for the CDR3: TGTGCCAGCAGCTTAACCCGGACTGTAGAAAAACTGTTTTTT. Translating gives CASSLTRTVEKLFF.

The chain is built from TRBV7-6 and TRBJ2-1, with a possible D match to TRBD1 (6 bases). Deletions cut 3 bases from V and 7 bases from J, with 16 bases between. Germline loops: CDR1 SGHVS, CDR2 FNYEAQ. The CDR3 has 15 residues. In DNA form, the CDR3 reads TGTGCCAGCAGCTTGGGTCAGGGGCCTCGGAATGAGCAGTTCTTC. This sequence encodes CASSLGQGPRNEQFF.

The V gene is TRBV7-9, the J gene TRBJ2-7; weak D call: TRBD2 (6 bases). The ends were cut back, 5 bases at V and 1 base at J, with 15 bases in the middle. CDR3 length equals 15 residues. Germline assignment: CDR1 SEHNR and CDR2 FQNEAQ (reference sequence). The CDR3 region is CASSPGSRESYEQYF. As DNA, the CDR3 is TGTGCCAGCAGCCCCGGGAGCAGGGAGTCCTACGAGCAGTACTTC.

This clone was counted a single time. The chain uses TRBV4-1 and TRBJ1-4; 7 positions agree with TRBD1. Germline lookup yields CDR1 MGHRA and CDR2 YSYEKL. The V segment lost 0 bases and the J segment 7 bases; nucleotides outside the gene matches: 5. The CDR3 is 15 residues long. The CDR3 DNA reads TGCGCCAGCAGCCAAGACGGGCAGGGGGGTGAAAAACTGTTTTTT. This codes for CASSQDGQGGEKLFF.

The CDR3 loop reads CAWSVQAGGGTDTQYF. DNA of the CDR3: TGTGCCTGGAGTGTACAAGCGGGTGGAGGCACAGATACGCAGTATTTT. This rearrangement joins TRBV30 to TRBJ2-3, with D possibly TRBD2 on 6 matching bases. The V gene lost 0 bases and the J gene lost 1 base, with 14 bases spanning the gap. The CDR3 extends over 16 amino acids. Germline loops: CDR1 GTSNPN, CDR2 SVGIG (reference sequence).

The chain is built from TRBV4-1 and TRBJ1-5, with D perhaps matching TRBD1 (5 bases). From germline, CDR1 is MGHRA and CDR2 YSYEKL. The CDR3 extends over 15 amino acids. V was trimmed by 0 bases and J by 0 bases, leaving 6 bases between them. CDR3 sequence: CASSQDDSSNQPQHF. CDR3 in DNA: TGCGCCAGCAGCCAAGATGACAGTAGCAATCAGCCCCAGCATTTT.

This clone was counted between two and nine times. This chain uses TRBV19 with TRBJ1-2, with D perhaps matching TRBD1 (6 bases). The CDR3 runs 16 residues. Germline V gives CDR1 LNHDA, CDR2 SQIVND (reference sequence). The V end was cut by 3 bases, the J end by 2 bases, with 16 bases between. CDR3 sequence: CASSIQNQGMNYGYTF. The CDR3 coding sequence is TGTGCCAGTAGTATTCAGAATCAGGGGATGAACTATGGCTACACCTTC. The full variable domain, completed using reference TRBV19 and TRBJ1-2, is DGGITQSPKYLFRKEGQNVTLSCEQNLNHDAMYWYRQDPGQGLRLIYYSQIVNDFQKGDIAEGYSVSREKKESFPLTVTSAQKNPTAFYLCASSIQNQGMNYGYTFGSGTRLTVV.

This clone was recorded once. V is TRBV28 and J is TRBJ2-1; TRBD2 aligns across 15 bases. Looked up from germline, CDR1 is MDHEN and CDR2 is SYDVKM. This CDR3 has 18 amino acids. The V segment lost 2 bases and the J segment 3 bases; nucleotides outside the gene matches: 5. The CDR3 protein is CASSLGLAGGRGYNEQFF. CDR3 sequence (DNA): TGTGCCAGCAGTTTAGGACTAGCGGGAGGGCGGGGCTACAATGAGCAGTTCTTC. Full variable domain (remainder filled in from reference TRBV28 and TRBJ2-1): DVKVTQSSRYLVKRTGEKVFLECVQDMDHENMFWYRQDPGLGLRLIYFSYDVKMKEKGDIPEGYSVSREKKERFSLILESASTNQTSMYLCASSLGLAGGRGYNEQFFGPGTRLTVL.

This chain connects TRBV2 to TRBJ1-1, with 9 positions matching TRBD1. In germline, CDR1 is SNHLY, CDR2 FYNNEI. V lost 6 bases to trimming and J lost 9 bases; unmatched junction nucleotides: 11. The CDR3 runs to 14 residues. The CDR3 bases are TGTGCCAGCAGAGAGACTACAGGGGGCGGTAAAGCTTTCTTT. This gives the protein CASRETTGGGKAFF.

This clone was seen a few times. The chain links TRBV15 to TRBJ1-5, with a tentative D call TRBD1 (5 bases). This CDR3 comprises 14 residues. The germline V gene has CDR1 LNHNV and CDR2 YYDKDF (reference sequence). The ends were cut back, 3 bases at V and 7 bases at J, with 13 bases in the middle. The CDR3 reads CATSSAGSLQPQHF. DNA for the CDR3: TGTGCCACCAGCAGCGCAGGGTCTCTACAGCCCCAGCATTTT.

CDR3 amino acids: CASTFRRAQETQYF. In nucleotides, the CDR3 is TGTGCCAGCACGTTTCGGAGGGCCCAAGAGACCCAGTACTTC. The chain recombines TRBV6-1 with TRBJ2-5, with D possibly TRBD2 on 6 matching bases. The CDR3 consists of 14 residues. V was cut by 7 bases and J by 1 base, with 13 bases left in between. Germline V CDR1 and CDR2: MNHNS, SASEGT.

The CDR3 here is CASSVATGKGQNDSPLHF. The CDR3 DNA reads TGTGCCAGCAGCGTAGCTACAGGGAAGGGGCAAAATGATTCACCCCTCCACTTT. The chain uses TRBV9 and TRBJ1-6, with D maybe TRBD1 (6 bases). The germline V gene encodes CDR1 SGDLS and CDR2 YYNGEE. This CDR3 comprises 18 residues. Trimming cost V 0 bases and J 8 bases, with 21 bases left between them.

The chain has TRBV7-3 and TRBJ2-3; 10 bases align to TRBD1. V was pared by 6 bases and J by 0 bases, with 3 bases of the junction left unmatched. The CDR3 contains 15 residues. CDR1 and CDR2 from the germline V gene are SGHTA and FQGTGA. The CDR3 DNA follows: TGTGCCAGCAGTTTGACAGGGGGCAGCACAGATACGCAGTATTTT. Amino acids: CASSLTGGSTDTQYF.

The gene calls are TRBV4-2 and TRBJ2-3; 10 bases are shared with TRBD2. This CDR3 is built from 14 residues. V was clipped by 4 bases and J by 6 bases; unmatched bases: 4. Germline V gives CDR1 LGHNA, CDR2 YNFKEQ. CDR3 loop: CASSPGLAVDTQYF. CDR3 nucleotides: TGTGCCAGCAGCCCCGGACTAGCGGTGGATACGCAGTATTTT.

This chain joins TRBV30 and TRBJ1-2; D may be TRBD1 (5 bases). With 2 bases removed from V and 2 bases from J, the gap between germline ends came to 9 bases. The CDR3 contains 13 residues. Per germline, CDR1 GTSNPN and CDR2 SVGIG (reference sequence). The CDR3 coding sequence is TGTGCCTGGAGTCCGACAGCGAACTATGGCTACACCTTC. Translating it yields CAWSPTANYGYTF.

The CDR3 loop is CASSPGQGPPRNTGELFF. CDR3 nucleotide sequence: TGTGCCAGCAGCCCTGGACAGGGGCCGCCTAGGAACACCGGGGAGCTGTTTTTT. This sequence joins TRBV7-9 and TRBJ2-2; 9 bases fit TRBD1. The CDR3 is 18 amino acids. Germline V gene data show CDR1 as SEHNR and CDR2 as FQNEAQ (reference sequence). J was trimmed by 1 base and V by 5 bases; bases with no gene match: 11.

As DNA, the CDR3 is TGTGCCTGGAGCCCAGACAGCTTAGGGGGGACCCAGTACTTC. The encoded protein is CAWSPDSLGGTQYF. This sequence joins TRBV30 and TRBJ2-5, with D tentatively TRBD1 (6 bases). Germline CDR1 reads GTSNPN; CDR2 reads SVGIG (reference sequence). Trimming stripped 3 bases from V and 7 bases from J, with 18 bases between. There are 14 residues in the CDR3.

This clone was counted once. The CDR3 loop reads CASSGGPSYNEQFF. CDR3 nucleotide sequence: TGTGCCAGCAGTGGCGGGCCTTCGTACAATGAGCAGTTCTTC. The chain joins TRBV25-1 to TRBJ2-1, with D possibly TRBD2 on 5 matching bases. CDR3 length: 14 residues. V lost 4 bases and J 4 bases, leaving 11 bases between the germline ends. Germline CDR1 is MGHDK and CDR2 is SYGVNS.